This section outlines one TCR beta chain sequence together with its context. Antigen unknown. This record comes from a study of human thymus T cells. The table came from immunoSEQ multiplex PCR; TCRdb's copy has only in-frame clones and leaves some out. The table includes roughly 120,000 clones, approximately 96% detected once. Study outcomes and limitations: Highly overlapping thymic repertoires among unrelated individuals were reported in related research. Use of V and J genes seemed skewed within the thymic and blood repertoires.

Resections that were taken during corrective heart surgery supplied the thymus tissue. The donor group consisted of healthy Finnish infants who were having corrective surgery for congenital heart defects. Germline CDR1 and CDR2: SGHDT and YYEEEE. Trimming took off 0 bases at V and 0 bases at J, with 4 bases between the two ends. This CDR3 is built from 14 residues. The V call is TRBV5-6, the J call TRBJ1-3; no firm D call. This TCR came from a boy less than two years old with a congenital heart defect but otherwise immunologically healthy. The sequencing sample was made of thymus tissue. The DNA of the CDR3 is TGTGCCAGCAGCTTGGCTTTCTCTGGAAACACCATATATTTT. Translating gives CASSLAFSGNTIYF.